This T cell receptor beta chain was identified in a study of CD8 T cells in ankylosing spondylitis. V was cut by 8 bases and J by 4 bases, with 14 bases left in between. The CDR3 is made up of 13 amino acids. Quantitative 5'-RACE with molecular barcodes was used to make the TCR beta libraries. MiXCR, run by TCRdb on the 5' RACE reads, gives a single entry per CDR3 protein. The repertoire holds about 250,000 distinct CDR3 sequences, about a sixth seen once, with more than 25% in the top ten. This clonotype has a count of ten or more. Its antigen remains unknown. Overall study results and limits: Some of these motif variants have turned up before, in reports on reactive arthritis synovial fluid and blood. Disease-associated clones were reportedly significantly overrepresented in matched ankylosing spondylitis synovial fluid.

The source is a male donor with ankylosing spondylitis or in good health (not recorded which). The source material was blood, either unsorted or a sorted T cell fraction (not recorded which). The gene calls are TRBV12-3 or TRBV12-4 and TRBJ1-1; no reliable D call. The CDR3 sequence is CASQIGESTEAFF. The CDR3, as DNA: TGTGCCAGCCAGATCGGGGAGTCCACTGAAGCTTTCTTT.